This is a list of T cell receptor beta chains from one sample in a study of CXCR3-negative and CXCR3-positive naive CD8 T cells. From the 5' RACE reads, TCRdb lists one entry per CDR3 protein and no DNA. The sample shows around 96,000 distinct CDR3 sequences, and around 1.8% sits with its ten largest clones. Sequencing was carried out using naive CXCR3- CD8+ T cells from blood. These receptors came from a human donor in good health. Some clones in this sample may be carry-over from other donors' samples. The CDR3 runs from the conserved cysteine through the conserved F or W.

TRBV6-5	TRBJ2-5	CASSYSRQSQETQYF
TRBV29-1	TRBJ2-1	CSVEVAGYNEQFF
TRBV15	TRBJ2-2	CATSDLGEPNTGELFF
TRBV7-3	TRBJ2-1	CASSLASPGLAGINEQFF
TRBV29-1	TRBJ1-4	CSVDRQGGEKLFF
TRBV29-1	TRBJ1-2	CSVEEGVDYTF
TRBV21-1	TRBJ2-1	CASSPPWVENEQFF
TRBV29-1	TRBJ2-1	CSVVGTSGRSYNEQFF
TRBV28	TRBJ2-7	CASSSRLAGKGTYEQYF
TRBV21-1	TRBJ2-7	CASSKERLVEREGGSSYEQYF
TRBV3-1	TRBJ2-7	CASSLGAGVNEQYF
TRBV12-3/TRBV12-4	TRBJ2-3	CASSLEGPRTQYF
TRBV19	TRBJ2-3	CASSPDAETTQYF
TRBV29-1	TRBJ1-1	CSVDGTQPSEAFF
TRBV21-1	TRBJ1-5	CASTGIDSHNQPQHF
TRBV23-1	TRBJ2-3	CASSQNDTDTQYF
TRBV28	TRBJ2-3	CASGKGELNTQYF
TRBV28	TRBJ2-7	CASSFGVARYEQYF
TRBV20-1	TRBJ2-7	CSARIPRLAGVSYEQYF
TRBV14	TRBJ2-3	CASSQVFADTQYF
TRBV28	TRBJ2-5	CASNLGWRETQYF
TRBV27	TRBJ2-1	CASGAWTSGSGEQFF
TRBV3-1	TRBJ2-1	CASSPTISYNEQFF
TRBV29-1	TRBJ1-2	CSALTERRYGYTF
TRBV6-1	TRBJ2-7	CASSDSGGWFVRQYF
TRBV12-3/TRBV12-4	TRBJ2-7	CASGLAGERYEQYF
TRBV5-1	TRBJ1-1	CAGDFWPGYVGAEAFF
TRBV15	TRBJ2-1	CATSRDSGGAYNEQFF
TRBV6-5	TRBJ2-5	CASSKHPGGGGEETQYF
TRBV6-2/TRBV6-3	TRBJ2-1	CASSYSAEQFF
TRBV20-1	TRBJ2-5	CSARPLAGGLETQYF
TRBV6-2/TRBV6-3	TRBJ2-7	CASSLLAGGTYEQYF
TRBV28	TRBJ2-1	CATRRGLEQFF
TRBV7-9	TRBJ2-3	CASSPRGHPKGTDTQYF
TRBV29-1	TRBJ2-7	CSASPSGRANEQYF
TRBV29-1	TRBJ2-7	CSVEDGGQGPYEQYF
TRBV7-9	TRBJ2-7	CASSSREGDEQYF
TRBV7-6	TRBJ2-3	CASSSKGDSSTVGSTDTQYF
TRBV29-1	TRBJ2-2	CSVLYSGSTGELFF
TRBV7-9	TRBJ2-1	CASSPAGLAEGWNEQFF
TRBV29-1	TRBJ2-1	CSVEGTSGYNEQFF
TRBV4-1	TRBJ2-1	CASSQEVPYNEQFF
TRBV4-1	TRBJ2-1	CASSQGRGEQFF
TRBV5-1	TRBJ2-7	CASSSDSTYEQYF
TRBV15	TRBJ1-5	CATSREGQVNQPQHF
TRBV28	TRBJ2-1	CASSPGRGAYNEQFF
TRBV7-9	TRBJ1-2	CASSLAGQGLNYGYTF